This T cell receptor beta chain appears in the sequencing data of a study of T cell repertoires in cytomegalovirus infection (dated by TCRdb to the late 2010s). For context, the study as a whole: Alongside well-studied HLA-B-restricted epitopes, the peptide stimulations were aimed at recently identified HLA-C-restricted CMV epitopes, whose presentation resists viral immunomodulation. The HLA type of each donor mattered for the analysis, because public TCR beta signatures pointed to carriage of CMV infection along with the matching HLA type. Overall results and qualifications from the work: The ex vivo response was dominated by HLA-C-restricted CMV-specific TCR beta clonotypes, which also provided the single most frequent clonotype in two of eight donors. Cumulative frequency of public TCR beta family members discriminated carriers of CMV infection plus the relevant HLA type in this cohort and an independent roughly 340-donor cohort.

This clonotype was detected ten times or more. Its cognate antigen has yet to be identified. There are no base qualities to consult, and no much larger clone falls within one base. The germline ends are 11 bases apart after V is trimmed by 3 bases and J by 6 bases. The CDR3, from cysteine to phenylalanine, totals 14 residues. The sequence is cut down to CDR3 DNA, 42 bases in frame from base 1. CDR1 is given as KGHDR and CDR2 as SFDVKD, both from the germline V gene. TCRdb records Illumina HiSeq 1500 as the sequencer. TCRdb cleaned the public reads at Q25 with fastp, built clones with MiXCR and kept in-frame beta chains. Under each unique CDR3 protein, matching rows form one entry showing the most common genes and DNA. Counted in this sample were 300,000 or so distinct CDR3 sequences; roughly 25% of them appeared once. The top ten clones comprise 10% to 15% of the sample. The treatment or condition label, read with the paper, signifies: in vitro stimulation with specific CMV peptide epitopes to enrich CMV-specific T cells.

Recombination joined TRBV24-1 with TRBJ1-5; there is no confident call for the D gene. This TCR was sampled from a human donor in good health (CMV status not recorded). Some clones in this sample may be carry-over from other donors' samples. The sample here was cultured PBMCs, taken from culture after CMV antigen stimulation. CDR3 sequence: CATSDPRGSQPQHF. Read as DNA, the sequence is TGTGCCACCAGTGATCCACGAGGGAGTCAGCCCCAGCATTTT.